This T cell receptor (beta chain) was sequenced during a study of graft-versus-host responses after intestinal transplantation. Study overall: Recipients received multivisceral, liver-intestinal, or isolated intestinal transplants. Every one of the recipients received anti-thymocyte globulin induction and afterwards took tacrolimus and steroids for about 3 years.

TCRdb's copy holds only in-frame clones and misses some; the assay was immunoSEQ multiplex PCR. The sample contains approximately 92,000 clones, just over 90% of which appear only once. Germline CDR1 is MGHRA and CDR2 is YSYEKL. V gave up 0 bases and J gave up 4 bases; unmatched junction bases: 12. This CDR3 has 18 amino acids. To note about this clone: Its antigen remains unidentified.

The sequencing here drew on unstimulated CD8+ T cells sorted from spleen or lymph node cells, taken before intestinal transplant. The TCR was taken from a human donor who received an intestinal transplant. The genes are TRBV4-1 and TRBJ1-3, with 7 nucleotides matching TRBD1. The CDR3 reads CASSQDSVLQGTGNTIYF. Written as DNA, the CDR3 is TGCGCCAGCAGCCAAGATTCGGTCTTACAGGGGACGGGAAACACCATATATTTT.